Listed here is a single TCR beta chain. This entry comes from a study of blood T cell repertoires in COVID-19. Study background: Whether acute or convalescent, the COVID-19 samples came from the United States, Italy and Spain.

Some clones are missing from TCRdb's copy, which holds only in-frame ones; the method was immunoSEQ multiplex PCR. The sample has some 87,000 clones, about 84% seen once. In germline, CDR1 is LNHDA, CDR2 SQIVND (reference sequence). V was shortened by 5 bases and J by 0 bases, with 14 bases between the two germline ends. The CDR3 length is 16 residues. The TCR comes from a human donor in a cohort sampled during active COVID-19. The V and J genes are TRBV19 and TRBJ1-3; no clear D. Source material: peripheral blood. CDR3 residues: CASSPYDTFSGNTIYF. CDR3 coding DNA: TGTGCCAGTAGTCCCTACGACACCTTCTCTGGAAACACCATATATTTT. The complete variable domain, with remaining parts taken from reference TRBV19 and TRBJ1-3, reads DGGITQSPKYLFRKEGQNVTLSCEQNLNHDAMYWYRQDPGQGLRLIYYSQIVNDFQKGDIAEGYSVSREKKESFPLTVTSAQKNPTAFYLCASSPYDTFSGNTIYFGEGSWLTVV.